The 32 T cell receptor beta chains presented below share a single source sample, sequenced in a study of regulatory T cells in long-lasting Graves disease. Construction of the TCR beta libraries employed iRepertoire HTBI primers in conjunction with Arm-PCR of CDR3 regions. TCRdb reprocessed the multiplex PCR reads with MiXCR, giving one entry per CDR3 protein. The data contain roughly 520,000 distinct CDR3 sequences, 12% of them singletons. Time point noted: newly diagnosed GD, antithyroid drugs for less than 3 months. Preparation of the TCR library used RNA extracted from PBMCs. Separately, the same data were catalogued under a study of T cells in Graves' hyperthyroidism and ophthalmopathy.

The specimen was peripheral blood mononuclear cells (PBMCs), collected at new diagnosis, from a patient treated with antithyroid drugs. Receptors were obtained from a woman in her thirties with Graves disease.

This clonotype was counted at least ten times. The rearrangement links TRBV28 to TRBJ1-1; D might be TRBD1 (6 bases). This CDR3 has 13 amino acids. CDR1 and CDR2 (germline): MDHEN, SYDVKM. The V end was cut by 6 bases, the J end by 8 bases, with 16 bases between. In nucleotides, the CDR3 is TGTGCCAGCAGACCGACCCTCGGGACAGAAGCTTTCTTT. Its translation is CASRPTLGTEAFF.

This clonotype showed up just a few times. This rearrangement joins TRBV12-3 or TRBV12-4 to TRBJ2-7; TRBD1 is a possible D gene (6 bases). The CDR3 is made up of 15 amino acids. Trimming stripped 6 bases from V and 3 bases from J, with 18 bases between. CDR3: CASRGAGPRGYEQYF. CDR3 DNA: TGTGCCAGCAGGGGGGCCGGGCCTAGAGGCTACGAGCAGTACTTC.

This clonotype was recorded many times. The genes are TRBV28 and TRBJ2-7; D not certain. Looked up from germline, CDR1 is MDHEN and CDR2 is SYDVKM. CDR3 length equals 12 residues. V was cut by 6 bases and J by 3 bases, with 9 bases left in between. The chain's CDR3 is CASSTPYYEQYF. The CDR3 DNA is TGTGCCAGCAGCACCCCATACTACGAGCAGTACTTC.

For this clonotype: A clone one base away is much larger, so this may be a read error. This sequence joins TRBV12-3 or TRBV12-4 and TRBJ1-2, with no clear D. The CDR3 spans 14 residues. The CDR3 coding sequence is TGTGTCAGCAGTCCGTCGGGGATAGACTATGGCTACACCTTC. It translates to CVSSPSGIDYGYTF.

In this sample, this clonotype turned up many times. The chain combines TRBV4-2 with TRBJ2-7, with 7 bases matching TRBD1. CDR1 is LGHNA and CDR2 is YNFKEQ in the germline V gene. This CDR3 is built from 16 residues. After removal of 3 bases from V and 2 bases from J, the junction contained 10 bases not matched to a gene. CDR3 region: CASSQRTGTAPYEQYF. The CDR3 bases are TGTGCCAGCAGCCAGCGGACCGGGACAGCCCCCTACGAGCAGTACTTC.

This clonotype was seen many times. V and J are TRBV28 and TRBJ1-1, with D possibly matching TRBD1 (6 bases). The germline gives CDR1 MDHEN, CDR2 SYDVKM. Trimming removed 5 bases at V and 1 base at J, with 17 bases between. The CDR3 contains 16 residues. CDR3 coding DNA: TGTGCCAGCAGTCAGCATCAGACAGGATCGAACACTGAAGCTTTCTTT. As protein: CASSQHQTGSNTEAFF.

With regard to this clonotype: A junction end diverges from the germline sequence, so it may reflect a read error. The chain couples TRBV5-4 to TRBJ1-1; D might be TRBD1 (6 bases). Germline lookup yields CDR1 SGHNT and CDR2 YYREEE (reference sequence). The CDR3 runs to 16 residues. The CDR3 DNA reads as TGTGCCAGCAGTTTGGGATTTACACCAAGGACAGTTACAGCTTTCTTT. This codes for CASSLGFTPRTVTAFF.

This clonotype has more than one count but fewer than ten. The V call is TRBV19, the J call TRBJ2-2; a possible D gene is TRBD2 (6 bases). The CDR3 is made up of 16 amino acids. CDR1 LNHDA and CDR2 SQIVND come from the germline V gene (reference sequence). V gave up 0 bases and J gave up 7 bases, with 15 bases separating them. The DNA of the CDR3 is TGTGCCAGTAGTATAGATCGGTCTAGCGATGGCGGGGAGCTGTTTTTT. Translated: CASSIDRSSDGGELFF.

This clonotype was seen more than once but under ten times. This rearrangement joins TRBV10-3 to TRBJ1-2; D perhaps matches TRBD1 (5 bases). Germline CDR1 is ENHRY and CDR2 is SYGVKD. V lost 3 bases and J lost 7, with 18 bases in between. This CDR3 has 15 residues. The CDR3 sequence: CAISDPGTSRGGYTF. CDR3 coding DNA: TGTGCCATCAGTGACCCCGGGACTTCACGGGGTGGCTACACCTTC.

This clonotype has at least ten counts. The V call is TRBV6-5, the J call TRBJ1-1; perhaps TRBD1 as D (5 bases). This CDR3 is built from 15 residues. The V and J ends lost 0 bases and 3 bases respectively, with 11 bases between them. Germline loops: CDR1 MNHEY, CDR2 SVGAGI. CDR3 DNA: TGTGCCAGCAGTTACTCTGTGGGGCTGTACACTGAAGCTTTCTTT. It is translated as CASSYSVGLYTEAFF.

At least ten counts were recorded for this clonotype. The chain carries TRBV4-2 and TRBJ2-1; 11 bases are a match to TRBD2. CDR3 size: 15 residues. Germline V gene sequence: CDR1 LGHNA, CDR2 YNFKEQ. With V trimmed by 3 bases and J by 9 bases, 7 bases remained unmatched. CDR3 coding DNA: TGTGCCAGCAGCCATAGCGGGAGGGCCAAGGGTGAGCAGTTCTTC. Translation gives CASSHSGRAKGEQFF.

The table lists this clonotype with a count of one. The chain's CDR3 is CASTGQDSSYEQYF. The CDR3 nucleotides are TGTGCCAGCACGGGACAGGACAGCTCCTACGAGCAGTACTTC. This sequence joins TRBV2 and TRBJ2-7; 8 bases are shared with TRBD1. CDR1 SNHLY and CDR2 FYNNEI come from the germline V gene. Trimming at V came to 7 bases and at J to 0 bases, leaving 5 bases not matched to a gene. This CDR3 contains 14 residues.

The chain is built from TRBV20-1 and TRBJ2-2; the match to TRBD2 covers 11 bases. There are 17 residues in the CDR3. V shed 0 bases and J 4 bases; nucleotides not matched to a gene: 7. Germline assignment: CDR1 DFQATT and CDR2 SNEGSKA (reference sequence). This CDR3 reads CSARDWGSGRVTGELFF. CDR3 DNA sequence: TGCAGTGCTAGAGATTGGGGTAGCGGGAGGGTCACCGGGGAGCTGTTTTTT.

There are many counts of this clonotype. This CDR3 reads CASSGDSLNNSPLHF. The CDR3 DNA is TGTGCCAGCAGCGGAGACAGCCTGAATAATTCACCCCTCCACTTT. The J gene is TRBJ1-6, the V gene TRBV28, with D possibly being TRBD1 (5 bases). The germline CDR1 and CDR2 sequences are MDHEN and SYDVKM. V lost 6 bases and J lost 5, with 14 bases in between. The CDR3 contains 15 residues.

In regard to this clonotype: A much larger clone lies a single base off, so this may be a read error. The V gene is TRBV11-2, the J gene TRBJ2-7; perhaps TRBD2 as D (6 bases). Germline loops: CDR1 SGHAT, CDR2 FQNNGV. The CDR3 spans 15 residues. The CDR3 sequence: CASSLSGLSSYEHYF. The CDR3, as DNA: TGTGCCAGCAGCCTTAGCGGCCTGAGCTCCTACGAGCACTACTTC.

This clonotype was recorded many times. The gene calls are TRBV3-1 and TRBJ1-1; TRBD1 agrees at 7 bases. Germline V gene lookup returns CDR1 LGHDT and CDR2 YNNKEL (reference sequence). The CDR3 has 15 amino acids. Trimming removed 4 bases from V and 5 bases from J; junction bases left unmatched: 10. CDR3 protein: CASSPWDSSGTEAFF. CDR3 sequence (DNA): TGTGCCAGCAGCCCCTGGGACAGTTCGGGAACTGAAGCTTTCTTT. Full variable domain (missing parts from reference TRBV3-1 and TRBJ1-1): DTAVSQTPKYLVTQMGNDKSIKCEQNLGHDTMYWYKQDSKKFLKIMFSYNNKELIINETVPNRFSPKSPDKAHLNLHINSLELGDSAVYFCASSPWDSSGTEAFFGQGTRLTVV.

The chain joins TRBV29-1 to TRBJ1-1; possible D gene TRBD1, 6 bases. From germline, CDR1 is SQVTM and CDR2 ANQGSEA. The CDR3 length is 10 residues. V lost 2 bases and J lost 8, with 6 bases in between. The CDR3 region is CSVETGEAFF. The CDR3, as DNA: TGCAGCGTTGAAACAGGGGAAGCTTTCTTT.

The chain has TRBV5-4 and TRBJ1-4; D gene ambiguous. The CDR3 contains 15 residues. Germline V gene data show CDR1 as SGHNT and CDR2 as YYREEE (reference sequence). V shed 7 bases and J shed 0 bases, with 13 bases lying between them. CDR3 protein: CASSFGKATNEKLFF. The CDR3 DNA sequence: TGTGCCAGCTCCTTCGGGAAGGCAACTAATGAAAAACTGTTTTTT.

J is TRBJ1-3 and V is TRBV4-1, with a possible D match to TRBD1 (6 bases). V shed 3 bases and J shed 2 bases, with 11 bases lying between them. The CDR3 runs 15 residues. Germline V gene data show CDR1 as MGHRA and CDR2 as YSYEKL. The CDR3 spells CASSHPGTTGNTIYF. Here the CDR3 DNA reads TGCGCCAGCAGCCACCCCGGGACAACTGGAAACACCATATATTTT.

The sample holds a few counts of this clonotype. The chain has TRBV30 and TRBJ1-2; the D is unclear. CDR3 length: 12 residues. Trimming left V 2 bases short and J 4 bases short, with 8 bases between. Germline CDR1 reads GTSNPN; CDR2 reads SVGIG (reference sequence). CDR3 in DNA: TGTGCCTGGAGTCCCGCCACCTATGGCTACACCTTC. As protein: CAWSPATYGYTF.

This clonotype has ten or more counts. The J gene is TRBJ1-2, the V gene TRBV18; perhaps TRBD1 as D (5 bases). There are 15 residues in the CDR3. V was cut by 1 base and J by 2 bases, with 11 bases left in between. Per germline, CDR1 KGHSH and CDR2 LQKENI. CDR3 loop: CASSPRGEGNYGYTF. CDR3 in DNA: TGTGCCAGCTCACCACGGGGCGAAGGGAACTATGGCTACACCTTC.

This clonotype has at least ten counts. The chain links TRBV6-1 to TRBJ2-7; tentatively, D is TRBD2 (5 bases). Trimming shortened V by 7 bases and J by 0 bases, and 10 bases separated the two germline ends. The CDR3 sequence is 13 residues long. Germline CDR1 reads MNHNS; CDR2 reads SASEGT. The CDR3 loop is CASIGTSSYEQYF. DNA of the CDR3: TGTGCCAGCATCGGCACTAGCTCCTACGAGCAGTACTTC.

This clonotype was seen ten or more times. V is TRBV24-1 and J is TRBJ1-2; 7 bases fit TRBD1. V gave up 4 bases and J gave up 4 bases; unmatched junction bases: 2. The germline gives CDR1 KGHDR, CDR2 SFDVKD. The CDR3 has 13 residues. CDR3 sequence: CATSDGTVYGYTF. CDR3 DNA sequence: TGTGCCACCAGTGACGGGACAGTCTATGGCTACACCTTC.

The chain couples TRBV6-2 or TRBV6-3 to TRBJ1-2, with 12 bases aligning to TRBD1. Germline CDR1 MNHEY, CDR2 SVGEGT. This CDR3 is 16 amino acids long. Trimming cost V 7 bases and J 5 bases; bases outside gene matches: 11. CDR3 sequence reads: CASTASWDRGLYGYTF. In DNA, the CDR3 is TGTGCCAGCACCGCCTCGTGGGACAGGGGGCTGTATGGCTACACCTTC.

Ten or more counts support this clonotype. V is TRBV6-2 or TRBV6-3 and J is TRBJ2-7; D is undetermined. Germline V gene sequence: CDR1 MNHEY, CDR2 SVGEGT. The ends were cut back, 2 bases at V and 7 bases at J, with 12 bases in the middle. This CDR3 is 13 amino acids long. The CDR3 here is CASSYLGGSEQYF. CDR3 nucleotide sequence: TGTGCCAGCAGTTACCTGGGCGGCTCTGAGCAGTACTTC.

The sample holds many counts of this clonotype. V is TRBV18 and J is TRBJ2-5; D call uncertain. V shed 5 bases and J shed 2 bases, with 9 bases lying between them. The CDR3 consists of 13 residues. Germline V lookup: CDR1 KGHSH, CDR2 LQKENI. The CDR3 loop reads CASSGQLQETQYF. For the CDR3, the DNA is TGTGCCAGCTCAGGGCAGCTTCAAGAGACCCAGTACTTC.

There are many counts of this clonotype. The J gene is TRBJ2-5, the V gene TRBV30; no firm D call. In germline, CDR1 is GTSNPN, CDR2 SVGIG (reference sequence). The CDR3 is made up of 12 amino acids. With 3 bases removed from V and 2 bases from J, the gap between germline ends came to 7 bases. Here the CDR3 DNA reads TGTGCCTGGAGGCCCCTACAAGAGACCCAGTACTTC. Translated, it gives CAWRPLQETQYF.

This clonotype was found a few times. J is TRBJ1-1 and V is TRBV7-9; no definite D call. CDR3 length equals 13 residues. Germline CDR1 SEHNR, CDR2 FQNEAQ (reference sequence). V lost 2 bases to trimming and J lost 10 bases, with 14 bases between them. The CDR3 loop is CASSLLRTGGAFF. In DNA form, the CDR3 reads TGTGCCAGCAGCTTATTGAGGACGGGAGGAGCTTTCTTT.

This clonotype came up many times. CDR3 bases: TGCGCCAGCAGCTTGGGGCTAAGGAGCGGATCTCTAAACTATGGCTACACCTTC. Translation gives CASSLGLRSGSLNYGYTF. V is TRBV5-1 and J is TRBJ1-2, with D hard to call. With 0 bases removed from V and 2 bases from J, the gap between germline ends came to 20 bases. This CDR3 spans 18 amino acids. Germline assignment: CDR1 SGHRS and CDR2 YFSETQ.

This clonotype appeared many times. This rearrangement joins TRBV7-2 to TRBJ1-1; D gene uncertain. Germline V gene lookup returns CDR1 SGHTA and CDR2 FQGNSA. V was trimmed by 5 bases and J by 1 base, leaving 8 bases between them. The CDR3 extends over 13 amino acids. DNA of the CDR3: TGTGCCAGCAGCCAGTCGGCGAACACTGAAGCTTTCTTT. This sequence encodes CASSQSANTEAFF.

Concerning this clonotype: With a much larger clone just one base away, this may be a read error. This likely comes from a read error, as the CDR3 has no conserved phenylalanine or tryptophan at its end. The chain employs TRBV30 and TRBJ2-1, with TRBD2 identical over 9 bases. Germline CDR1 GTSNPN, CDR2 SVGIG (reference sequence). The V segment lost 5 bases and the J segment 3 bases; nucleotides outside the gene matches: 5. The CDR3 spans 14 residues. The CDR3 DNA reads TGTGCCTGGGTCAGCGGGAGGCTCTACAATGAGCAGTTCCTC. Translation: CAWVSGRLYNEQFL.

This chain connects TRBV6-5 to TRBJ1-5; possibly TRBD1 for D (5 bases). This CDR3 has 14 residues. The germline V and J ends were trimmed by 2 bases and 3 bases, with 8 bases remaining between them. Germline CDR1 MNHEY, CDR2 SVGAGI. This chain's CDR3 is CASSYDRNNQPQHF. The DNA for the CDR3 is TGTGCCAGCAGTTACGACAGAAACAATCAGCCCCAGCATTTT.